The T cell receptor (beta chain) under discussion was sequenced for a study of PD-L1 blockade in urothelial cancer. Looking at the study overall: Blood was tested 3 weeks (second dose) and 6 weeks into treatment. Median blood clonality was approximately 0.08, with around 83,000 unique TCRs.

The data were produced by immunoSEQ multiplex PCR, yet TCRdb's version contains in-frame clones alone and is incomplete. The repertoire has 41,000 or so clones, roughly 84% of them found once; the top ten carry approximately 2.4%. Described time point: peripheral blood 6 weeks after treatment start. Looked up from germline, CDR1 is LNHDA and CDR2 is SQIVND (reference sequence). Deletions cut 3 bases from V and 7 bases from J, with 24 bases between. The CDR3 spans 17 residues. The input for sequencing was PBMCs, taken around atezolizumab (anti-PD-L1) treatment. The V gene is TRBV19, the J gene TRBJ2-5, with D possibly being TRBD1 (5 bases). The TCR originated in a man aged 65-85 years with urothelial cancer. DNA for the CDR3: TGTGCCAGTAGTATCGGCCTTCGGCGGACACCCTGGGGGACCCAGTACTTC. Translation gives CASSIGLRRTPWGTQYF.